The 8 T cell receptor beta chains below were found in one sample sequenced in a study of T cell responses to AZD1222 COVID-19 vaccine. Using immunoSEQ multiplex PCR, the repertoire was profiled, and TCRdb retains in-frame clones only, with some absent. The data show under 200,000 clones, roughly nine tenths seen once. The material sequenced was peripheral blood, taken on day 0 of AZD1222 vaccination. The source of these receptors is an adult in good health.

The CDR3 nucleotides are TGTGCCATCAGTGAGACCCTAGCGGGGAGCTCCTACAATGAGCAGTTCTTC. Its protein product is CAISETLAGSSYNEQFF. The V and J genes are TRBV10-3 and TRBJ2-1; 9 bases align to TRBD2. In germline, CDR1 is ENHRY, CDR2 SYGVKD. The CDR3 spans 17 residues. The ends lost 2 bases at V and 0 bases at J; junction bases unmatched: 5.

The gene calls are TRBV30 and TRBJ1-2; 8 bases align to TRBD1. The trim removed 3 bases at V and 5 bases at J, leaving 8 bases unmatched. Per germline, CDR1 GTSNPN and CDR2 SVGIG (reference sequence). CDR3 length equals 14 residues. The CDR3 region is CAWRAGGEGYGYTF. The CDR3 DNA follows: TGTGCCTGGAGGGCAGGGGGCGAGGGGTATGGCTACACCTTC.

The chain links TRBV5-1 to TRBJ1-1; TRBD1 agrees at 7 bases. This CDR3 spans 15 amino acids. CDR1 SGHRS and CDR2 YFSETQ come from the germline V gene. With 2 bases clipped from V and 1 base from J, the junction kept 5 bases outside the gene matches. The CDR3 nucleotides read TGCGCCAGCAGCTTTTCAGGGGGTACGAACACTGAAGCTTTCTTT. Its protein product is CASSFSGGTNTEAFF. The full variable domain, rest sourced from reference TRBV5-1 and TRBJ1-1, is KAGVTQTPRYLIKTRGQQVTLSCSPISGHRSVSWYQQTPGQGLQFLFEYFSETQRNKGNFPGRFSGRQFSNSRSEMNVSTLELGDSALYLCASSFSGGTNTEAFFGQGTRLTVV.

This chain joins TRBV24-1 and TRBJ2-7; D ambiguous. This CDR3 spans 15 amino acids. The V end lost 3 bases, the J end lost 4 bases, and 15 bases lay between the germline ends. Germline CDR1 and CDR2: KGHDR and SFDVKD. CDR3 loop: CATSDGIRSPYEQYF. In DNA, the CDR3 is TGTGCCACCAGTGATGGGATTCGGTCCCCTTACGAGCAGTACTTC.

V and J are TRBV27 and TRBJ1-2; D is possibly TRBD1 (5 bases). Trimming shortened V by 8 bases and J by 2 bases, and 9 bases separated the two germline ends. Germline lookup yields CDR1 MNHEY and CDR2 SMNVEV (reference sequence). This CDR3 spans 12 amino acids. The CDR3 DNA reads as TGTGCCAGCCGGGACTACAACTATGGCTACACCTTC. Translating it yields CASRDYNYGYTF.

This chain uses TRBV6-1 with TRBJ1-2; D ambiguous. The V end lost 3 bases, the J end lost 1 base, and 9 bases lay between the germline ends. The CDR3 contains 14 residues. Germline V gene lookup returns CDR1 MNHNS and CDR2 SASEGT. The CDR3 here is CASSDLSHNYGYTF. Written as DNA, the CDR3 is TGTGCCAGCAGTGACCTTTCCCATAACTATGGCTACACCTTC.

The chain joins TRBV19 to TRBJ2-3; 9 bases are shared with TRBD2. Losses at the gene ends were 5 bases for V and 3 bases for J; bases not matched to a gene: 21. The CDR3 length is 20 residues. Germline CDR1 LNHDA, CDR2 SQIVND (reference sequence). In DNA, the CDR3 is TGTGCCAGTAGTGTCCATGGAGGGAAGGGGCGCGGGGGGGCGACAGATACGCAGTATTTT. Amino acid sequence: CASSVHGGKGRGGATDTQYF.

This rearrangement joins TRBV19 to TRBJ2-5; 11 nucleotides agree with TRBD2. V shed 2 bases, J shed 1 base, and the junction held 3 bases outside the gene matches. The CDR3 has 16 residues. Germline V gene lookup returns CDR1 LNHDA and CDR2 SQIVND (reference sequence). The CDR3 nucleotides read TGTGCCAGTAGTATATGGGGGACTAGCGGCCAAGAGACCCAGTACTTC. It codes for CASSIWGTSGQETQYF.